This T cell receptor beta chain was sequenced for a study of blood T cell repertoires in COVID-19. Study context: The origin of the acute and convalescent COVID-19 samples was the United States, Italy and Spain.

This CDR3 is built from 17 residues. V was clipped by 4 bases and J by 0 bases, with 13 bases between them. In germline, CDR1 is SGHTA, CDR2 FQGNSA. In the original analysis: Amplification of reference gene primers provided the estimated nucleated cell counts. This table comes from immunoSEQ multiplex PCR, and its TCRdb copy is limited to in-frame clones, with some not included. V and J calls plus clone size are reproduced from that table; the DNA served to infer D and trimming. The sample holds approximately 260,000 clones, 84% seen once. Sequencing was carried out using peripheral blood. This rearrangement joins TRBV7-2 to TRBJ2-6; possibly TRBD1 for D (6 bases). The sequence was obtained from a human donor in a cohort sampled during active COVID-19. The DNA of the CDR3 is TGTGCCAGCAGCTCACAGGGTGCCCTCTCTGGGGCCAACGTCCTGACTTTC. It codes for CASSSQGALSGANVLTF.